This T cell receptor (beta chain) emerged from a study of T cell repertoires in cytomegalovirus infection. In the study overall: Both CMV infection and a matching HLA type were indicated by public TCR beta signatures.

This clonotype was seen ten or more times. Antigen unknown. TCRdb analysed the reads with MiXCR anew, one entry per CDR3 protein. The data contain hundreds of thousands of distinct CDR3 sequences, approximately 30% of them singletons. Study-wide findings and caveats: Cumulated frequencies of public TCR beta families served to identify carriers of CMV plus the relevant HLA. Ex vivo, HLA-C-restricted CMV-specific TCR beta clonotypes prevailed over the rest of the response.

Trimming removed 4 bases at V and 10 bases at J, with 20 bases between. Per germline, CDR1 SGHAT and CDR2 FQNNGV. CDR3 length equals 15 residues. The sequence came from a human donor in good health (CMV status not recorded). Some clones in this sample may be carry-over from other donors' samples. The chain links TRBV11-2 to TRBJ2-1; possibly TRBD1 for D (6 bases). The sample here was cultured CD8+ T cells from PBMCs, taken from culture after CMV antigen stimulation. CDR3 bases: TGTGCCAGCAGCTACCTAGCAGGGGACGCCGGAGAGCAGTTCTTC. It specifies CASSYLAGDAGEQFF.